The 30 T cell receptor beta chains given below trace back to one sample, sequenced in a study of shared clonotypes between healthy human individuals. Using immunoSEQ multiplex PCR, the repertoire was profiled, and TCRdb retains in-frame clones only, with some absent. The profile shows a few hundred thousand clones, 70% to 85% of them singletons. Specimen: PBMCs. All receptors derive from a woman in her thirties or forties in good health. Some clones in this sample may be carry-over from other donors' samples.

The rearrangement links TRBV5-6 to TRBJ2-1; 10 bases are shared with TRBD2. The germline CDR1 and CDR2 sequences are SGHDT and YYEEEE. CDR3 size: 17 residues. The junction had 12 bases not matched to a gene; V was cut back by 5 bases and J by 4 bases. As DNA, the CDR3 is TGTGCCAGCAGGTTCGGGTTTACTAGCGGGGCTTACAATGAGCAGTTCTTC. This sequence encodes CASRFGFTSGAYNEQFF. The full variable domain, in which reference TRBV5-6 and TRBJ2-1 provide the parts outside the CDR3, is DAGVTQSPTHLIKTRGQQVTLRCSPKSGHDTVSWYQQALGQGPQFIFQYYEEEERQRGNFPDRFSGHQFPNYSSELNVNALLLGDSALYLCASRFGFTSGAYNEQFFGPGTRLTVL.

The chain uses TRBV27 and TRBJ1-3, with D maybe TRBD1 (6 bases). V lost 6 bases, J lost 4 bases, and 13 bases lay in between. Germline CDR1 reads MNHEY; CDR2 reads SMNVEV (reference sequence). This CDR3 contains 14 residues. DNA of the CDR3: TGTGCCAGCAGGGAGATAGGACAGGGAAACACCATATATTTT. This translates into CASREIGQGNTIYF.

The chain links TRBV7-9 to TRBJ2-5; no definite D call. This CDR3 region has 12 residues. CDR1 SEHNR and CDR2 FQNEAQ come from the germline V gene (reference sequence). Trimming shortened V by 2 bases and J by 5 bases, and 6 bases separated the two germline ends. CDR3 in DNA: TGTGCCAGCAGCTTACGACGGGAGACCCAGTACTTC. Translated, it gives CASSLRRETQYF.

The rearrangement uses TRBV6-1 and TRBJ2-5; 7 nucleotides align to TRBD1. Germline CDR1 is MNHNS and CDR2 is SASEGT. CDR3 length: 13 residues. The V gene end was trimmed by 4 bases and the J gene end by 4 bases; junction bases not matched to a gene: 3. CDR3 DNA: TGTGCCAGCAGTGCAGGGACAGTAGAGACCCAGTACTTC. It encodes CASSAGTVETQYF.

The chain has TRBV2 and TRBJ2-7; D call uncertain. The germline V and J ends were trimmed by 3 bases and 3 bases, with 6 bases remaining between them. Germline V gene data show CDR1 as SNHLY and CDR2 as FYNNEI. CDR3 size: 12 residues. Here the CDR3 DNA reads TGTGCCAGCAGTGAGTGGGGCTACGAGCAGTACTTC. Its translation: CASSEWGYEQYF.

This chain uses TRBV4-2 with TRBJ1-2; D perhaps matches TRBD1 (5 bases). V shed 0 bases and J shed 4 bases, with 12 bases lying between them. Per germline, CDR1 LGHNA and CDR2 YNFKEQ. The CDR3 has 15 residues. The CDR3: CASSQEEGRGYGYTF. CDR3 DNA: TGTGCCAGCAGCCAAGAAGAGGGGCGAGGCTATGGCTACACCTTC.

This clone was found once. The V call is TRBV6-1, the J call TRBJ2-2; unclear D gene. The length of the CDR3 is 11 residues. Germline V gene lookup returns CDR1 MNHNS and CDR2 SASEGT. The V gene lost 10 bases and the J gene lost 8 bases, with 11 bases spanning the gap. Here the CDR3 reads CATRETGELFF. CDR3 coding DNA: TGTGCCACCCGAGAAACAGGGGAGCTGTTTTTT.

The rearrangement uses TRBV7-8 and TRBJ1-2; 8 bases fit TRBD1. CDR3 length: 13 amino acids. Germline lookup yields CDR1 SGHVS and CDR2 FQNEAQ. The V gene end was trimmed by 5 bases and the J gene end by 4 bases; junction bases not matched to a gene: 3. The CDR3: CASSPGTGYGYTF. CDR3 bases: TGTGCCAGCAGCCCTGGGACAGGCTATGGCTACACCTTC.

The DNA for the CDR3 is TGTGCCAGCAGCCAAGATATAGGGGAGGGAACTGAAGCTTTCTTT. This encodes CASSQDIGEGTEAFF. The V and J genes are TRBV4-2 and TRBJ1-1; tentative D call: TRBD1 (5 bases). V lost 0 bases to trimming and J lost 5 bases, with 13 bases between them. The germline gives CDR1 LGHNA, CDR2 YNFKEQ. The CDR3 has 15 residues.

This clone was detected only once. This chain links TRBV29-1 with TRBJ2-7; no definite D call. Germline CDR1 reads SQVTM; CDR2 reads ANQGSEA. The V end lost 7 bases, the J end lost 3 bases, and 10 bases lay between the germline ends. The CDR3 has 11 residues. For the CDR3, the DNA is TGCAGCGCCGGACCTAGCTACGAGCAGTACTTC. It codes for CSAGPSYEQYF.

The chain combines TRBV11-2 with TRBJ2-7; perhaps TRBD2 as D (6 bases). Trimming left V 6 bases short and J 0 bases short, with 18 bases between. There are 16 residues in the CDR3. CDR1 and CDR2 (germline): SGHAT, FQNNGV. CDR3: CASRLEGWGVSYEQYF. As DNA, the CDR3 is TGTGCCAGCAGGCTAGAGGGGTGGGGGGTCTCCTACGAGCAGTACTTC. Full variable domain (remainder filled in from reference TRBV11-2 and TRBJ2-7): EAGVAQSPRYKIIEKRQSVAFWCNPISGHATLYWYQQILGQGPKLLIQFQNNGVVDDSQLPKDRFSAERLKGVDSTLKIQPAKLEDSAVYLCASRLEGWGVSYEQYFGPGTRLTVT.

Here the CDR3 DNA reads TGTGCCAGCAGCTCCCTAGCAGGGGGGAACACTGAAGCTTTCTTT. This translates into CASSSLAGGNTEAFF. The chain couples TRBV7-6 to TRBJ1-1; 7 bases align to TRBD1. The germline V gene has CDR1 SGHVS and CDR2 FNYEAQ. This CDR3 region has 15 residues. V trimming: 4 bases; J trimming: 1 base; junction bases outside the gene matches: 6.

This rearrangement joins TRBV30 to TRBJ1-2; D unclear. The germline CDR1 and CDR2 sequences are GTSNPN and SVGIG (reference sequence). The CDR3 length is 12 residues. V dropped 2 bases and J dropped 4 bases, with 8 bases sitting between them. The CDR3 DNA reads as TGTGCCTGGAGTAAGGAATCCTATGGCTACACCTTC. Protein: CAWSKESYGYTF. Complete variable domain (other parts from reference TRBV30 and TRBJ1-2): SQTIHQWPATLVQPVGSPLSLECTVEGTSNPNLYWYRQAAGRGLQLLFYSVGIGQISSEVPQNLSASRPQDRQFILSSKKLLLSDSGFYLCAWSKESYGYTFGSGTRLTVV.

This clone was detected once. The rearrangement links TRBV27 to TRBJ2-5; D is possibly TRBD2 (5 bases). The V gene's germline CDR1 is MNHEY and CDR2 SMNVEV (reference sequence). This CDR3 spans 19 amino acids. V was cut by 8 bases and J by 2 bases, with 30 bases left in between. For the CDR3, the DNA is TGTGCCAGCGCGCAAAGCCCTCACGAAGGGCCGGGGATGCAAGAGACCCAGTACTTC. Translating it yields CASAQSPHEGPGMQETQYF.

Comment on this clone: This clone may be a read error of a much larger clone one base away. This rearrangement joins TRBV6-6 to TRBJ1-2; 12 bases align to TRBD1. The V segment lost 6 bases and the J segment 2 bases; nucleotides outside the gene matches: 1. Germline V gene data show CDR1 as MNHNY and CDR2 as SVGAGI (reference sequence). The CDR3 contains 14 residues. In DNA form, the CDR3 reads TGTGCCAGCAGCGGGACAGGGGGCAACTATGGCTACACCTTC. Protein product: CASSGTGGNYGYTF.

V gene TRBV10-1 combines with J gene TRBJ2-7; maybe TRBD2 (6 bases). The V gene lost 4 bases and the J gene lost 7 bases, with 8 bases spanning the gap. Germline V CDR1 and CDR2: WNHNN, SYGVQD (reference sequence). The CDR3 contains 11 residues. This chain's CDR3 is CASSAGVEQYF. The CDR3 nucleotides are TGCGCCAGCAGTGCGGGGGTAGAGCAGTACTTC.

V usage is TRBV7-8 and J usage is TRBJ2-1; D might be TRBD2 (5 bases). Looked up from germline, CDR1 is SGHVS and CDR2 is FQNEAQ. This CDR3 has 15 amino acids. Trimming shortened V by 5 bases and J by 4 bases, and 15 bases separated the two germline ends. In DNA form, the CDR3 reads TGTGCCAGCAGCATTAGCAGAGGGCCGTACAATGAGCAGTTCTTC. Translated: CASSISRGPYNEQFF.

Concerning this clone: Other DNA sequences in the same sample also yield this CDR3. V usage is TRBV19 and J usage is TRBJ1-5, with D possibly being TRBD1 (6 bases). In germline, CDR1 is LNHDA, CDR2 SQIVND (reference sequence). The ends were cut back, 5 bases at V and 5 bases at J, with 10 bases in the middle. CDR3 length equals 13 residues. CDR3 in amino acids: CASSYREDQPQHF. CDR3 DNA: TGTGCCAGTAGTTACAGGGAAGATCAGCCCCAGCATTTT.

Concerning this clone itself: This CDR3 is also generated by other DNA sequences in the sample. This CDR3 reads CASSPGGDQPQHF. For the CDR3, the DNA is TGTGCCAGCTCACCAGGGGGGGATCAGCCCCAGCATTTT. This chain uses TRBV18 with TRBJ1-5; possibly TRBD1 for D (5 bases). The germline V and J ends were trimmed by 2 bases and 5 bases, with 7 bases remaining between them. Germline lookup yields CDR1 KGHSH and CDR2 LQKENI. The CDR3 runs 13 residues.

This clone was counted a few times. The rearrangement links TRBV10-1 to TRBJ2-7; D is possibly TRBD2 (5 bases). Trimming stripped 2 bases from V and 3 bases from J, with 17 bases between. Germline V gene data show CDR1 as WNHNN and CDR2 as SYGVQD (reference sequence). This CDR3 is built from 16 residues. The CDR3 nucleotides read TGCGCCAGCAGTGAGGGGTTGGAGCGGTCGGGCTACGAGCAGTACTTC. The encoded protein is CASSEGLERSGYEQYF.

This clone was counted many times. V and J are TRBV7-8 and TRBJ2-7, with 7 bases lining up with TRBD1. The germline gives CDR1 SGHVS, CDR2 FQNEAQ. This CDR3 spans 14 amino acids. Unmatched junction bases numbered 3, after V lost 2 bases and J lost 2 bases. The CDR3 bases are TGTGCCAGCAGCTTAAACAGGGGTCCCTACGAGCAGTACTTC. Its translation is CASSLNRGPYEQYF.

This chain joins TRBV29-1 and TRBJ2-3, with D perhaps TRBD2 (5 bases). The CDR3 consists of 11 residues. Germline V gives CDR1 SQVTM, CDR2 ANQGSEA. This chain's CDR3 is CAGRYTDTQYF. DNA for the CDR3: TGCGCGGGTCGGTACACAGATACGCAGTATTTT.

This clone was counted between two and nine times. The chain uses TRBV15 and TRBJ1-5; no firm D call. V was clipped by 1 base and J by 8 bases, with 9 bases between them. CDR1 and CDR2 (germline): LNHNV, YYDKDF (reference sequence). There are 13 residues in the CDR3. In DNA form, the CDR3 reads TGTGCCACCAGCAGAGGCTGGGTTGAGCCCCAGCATTTT. This gives the protein CATSRGWVEPQHF.

The rearrangement links TRBV7-3 to TRBJ2-3; 9 bases fit TRBD2. CDR1 SGHTA and CDR2 FQGTGA come from the germline V gene. V was clipped by 4 bases and J by 3 bases; unmatched bases: 8. This CDR3 is built from 16 residues. DNA for the CDR3: TGTGCCAGCAGCTCCGGCAGCGGGAGGTTGACAGATACGCAGTATTTT. This sequence encodes CASSSGSGRLTDTQYF.

In this sample, this clone turned up a few times. This chain joins TRBV4-1 and TRBJ2-7; 12 bases agree with TRBD2. J gave up 3 bases and V 4 bases, and 4 bases lay outside the gene matches. This CDR3 is built from 15 residues. The V gene's germline CDR1 is MGHRA and CDR2 YSYEKL. This CDR3 is CASSPTSGRNYEQYF. The CDR3 DNA reads TGCGCCAGCAGCCCGACTAGCGGGAGAAACTACGAGCAGTACTTC.

Remarks on this clone: The junction and the germline gene differ at one end; a read error may be behind it. Different DNA sequences within this sample yield the same CDR3. The J gene is TRBJ1-1, the V gene TRBV19, with D uncertain. CDR1 and CDR2 (germline): LNHDA, SQIVND (reference sequence). The CDR3 covers 15 residues. CDR3 bases: TGTGCCAGTAGTACGGCGCAGACGATGAACACTGAGGCTTTCTTT. This sequence encodes CASSTAQTMNTEAFF.

The rearrangement joins TRBV5-4 to TRBJ2-2, with D tentatively TRBD2 (6 bases). This CDR3 is built from 15 residues. V dropped 3 bases and J dropped 7 bases, with 16 bases sitting between them. Per the germline V gene, CDR1 is SGHNT and CDR2 is YYREEE (reference sequence). CDR3 sequence reads: CASSSGLGLGGELFF. As DNA, the CDR3 is TGTGCCAGCAGCTCCGGACTGGGACTCGGCGGGGAGCTGTTTTTT.

A few counts support this clone. In DNA form, the CDR3 reads TGTGCCAGCAGTGAACAGGGGGCTAGAGATGGCTACACCTTC. Its protein product is CASSEQGARDGYTF. V is TRBV2 and J is TRBJ1-2, with 8 bases fitting TRBD1. This CDR3 is built from 14 residues. Germline V gene data show CDR1 as SNHLY and CDR2 as FYNNEI. V shed 2 bases, J shed 6 bases, and the junction held 5 bases outside the gene matches.

The V call is TRBV6-6, the J call TRBJ2-7, with D possibly being TRBD2 (6 bases). CDR1 and CDR2 from the germline V gene are MNHNY and SVGAGI (reference sequence). This CDR3 has 12 residues. V was clipped by 10 bases and J by 4 bases, with 14 bases between them. The CDR3 DNA reads as TGTGCCACCAGCCGGGAGTCGTACGAGCAGTACTTC. As protein: CATSRESYEQYF.

This clone was observed a handful of times. The V gene is TRBV7-9, the J gene TRBJ2-5; 11 bases are a match to TRBD2. V was clipped by 5 bases and J by 0 bases; unmatched bases: 5. Germline CDR1 and CDR2: SEHNR and FQNEAQ (reference sequence). The CDR3 runs to 16 residues. CDR3: CASSRGLAGYQETQYF. The CDR3 nucleotides are TGTGCCAGCAGCCGTGGACTAGCGGGCTACCAAGAGACCCAGTACTTC.